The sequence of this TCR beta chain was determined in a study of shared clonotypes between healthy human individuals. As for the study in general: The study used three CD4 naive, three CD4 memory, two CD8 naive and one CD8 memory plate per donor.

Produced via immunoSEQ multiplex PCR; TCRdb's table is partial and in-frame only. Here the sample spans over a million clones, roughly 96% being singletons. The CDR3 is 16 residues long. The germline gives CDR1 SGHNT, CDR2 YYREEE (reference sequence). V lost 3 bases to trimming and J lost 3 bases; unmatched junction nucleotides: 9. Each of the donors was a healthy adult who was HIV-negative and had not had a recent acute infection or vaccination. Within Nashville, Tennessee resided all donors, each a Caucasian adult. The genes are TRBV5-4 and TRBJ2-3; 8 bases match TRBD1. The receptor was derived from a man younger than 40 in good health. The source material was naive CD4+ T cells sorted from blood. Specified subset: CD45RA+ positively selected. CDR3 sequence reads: CASSSAGGARTDTQYF. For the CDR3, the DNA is TGTGCCAGCAGCTCCGCAGGGGGCGCGCGTACAGATACGCAGTATTTT.